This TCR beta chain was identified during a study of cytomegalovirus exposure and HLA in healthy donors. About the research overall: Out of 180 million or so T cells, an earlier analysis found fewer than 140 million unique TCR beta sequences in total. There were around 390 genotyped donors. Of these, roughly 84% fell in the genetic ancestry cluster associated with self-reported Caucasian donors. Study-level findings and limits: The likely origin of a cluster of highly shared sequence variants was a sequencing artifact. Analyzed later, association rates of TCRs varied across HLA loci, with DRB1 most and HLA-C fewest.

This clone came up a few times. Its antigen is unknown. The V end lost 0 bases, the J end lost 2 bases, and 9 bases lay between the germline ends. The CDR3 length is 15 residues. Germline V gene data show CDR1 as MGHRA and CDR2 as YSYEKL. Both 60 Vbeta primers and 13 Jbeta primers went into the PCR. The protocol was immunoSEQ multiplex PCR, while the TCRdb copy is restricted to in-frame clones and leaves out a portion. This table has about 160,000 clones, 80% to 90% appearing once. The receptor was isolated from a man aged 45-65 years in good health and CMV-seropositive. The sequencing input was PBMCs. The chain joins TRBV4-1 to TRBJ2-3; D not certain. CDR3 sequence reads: CASSQERLYTDTQYF. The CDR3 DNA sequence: TGCGCCAGCAGCCAAGAGAGATTATACACAGATACGCAGTATTTT.